This T cell receptor (beta chain) stems from a study of T cell responses to AZD1222 COVID-19 vaccine. General observations from the study: Spike-specific TCR breadth and depth rose after two AZD1222 doses. Only six or seven AZD1222 recipients were seropositive at baseline. No repertoire was sampled before or during the peak T cell response, only after it.

With respect to this clone: Its target is unknown.

CDR1 is SGHRS, CDR2 YFSETQ, per germline. CDR3 length: 15 residues. V lost 1 base to trimming and J lost 4 bases; unmatched junction nucleotides: 6. Method: immunoSEQ multiplex PCR; TCRdb's copy keeps in-frame clones and lacks some. The table shows under 150,000 clones, with 85% to 95% occurring only once. This specimen consisted of peripheral blood, obtained on day 0 of AZD1222 vaccination. The receptor comes from an adult in good health. J is TRBJ2-5 and V is TRBV5-1; the match to TRBD1 covers 8 bases. CDR3 coding DNA: TGCGCCAGCAGCTTGACAGGGGGTAGGGGAGAGACCCAGTACTTC. Its protein product is CASSLTGGRGETQYF.